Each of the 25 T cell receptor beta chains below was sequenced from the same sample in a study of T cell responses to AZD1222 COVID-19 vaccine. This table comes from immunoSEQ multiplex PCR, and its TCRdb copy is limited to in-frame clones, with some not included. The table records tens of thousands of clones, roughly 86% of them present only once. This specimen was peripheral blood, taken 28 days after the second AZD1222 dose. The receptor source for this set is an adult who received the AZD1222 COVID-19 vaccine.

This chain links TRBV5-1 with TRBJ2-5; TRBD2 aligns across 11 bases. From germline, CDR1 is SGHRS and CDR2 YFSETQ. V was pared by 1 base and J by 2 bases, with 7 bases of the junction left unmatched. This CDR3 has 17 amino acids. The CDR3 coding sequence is TGCGCCAGCAGCTTGATAATAGCGGGAGGGGGGCAAGAGACCCAGTACTTC. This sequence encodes CASSLIIAGGGQETQYF.

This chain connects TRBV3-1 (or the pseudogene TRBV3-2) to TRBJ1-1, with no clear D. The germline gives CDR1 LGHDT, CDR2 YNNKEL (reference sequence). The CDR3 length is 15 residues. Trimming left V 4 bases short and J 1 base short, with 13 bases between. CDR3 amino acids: CASSLLVRPNTEAFF. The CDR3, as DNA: TGTGCCAGCAGCCTTCTTGTGAGACCGAACACTGAAGCTTTCTTT.

CDR3: CASSLVTSSTYEQYF. CDR3 nucleotides: TGTGCCAGCAGCTTGGTTACTAGCAGTACCTACGAGCAGTACTTC. The V and J genes are TRBV7-8 and TRBJ2-7, with D tentatively TRBD2 (6 bases). V was shortened by 3 bases and J by 2 bases, with 14 bases between the two germline ends. The length of the CDR3 is 15 residues. Germline values: CDR1 SGHVS, CDR2 FQNEAQ.

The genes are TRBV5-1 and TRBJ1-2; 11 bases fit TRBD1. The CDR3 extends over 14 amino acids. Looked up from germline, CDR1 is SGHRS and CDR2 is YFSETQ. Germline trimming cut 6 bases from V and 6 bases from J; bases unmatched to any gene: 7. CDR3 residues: CASTYAGQGDGYTF. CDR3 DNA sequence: TGCGCCAGCACCTACGCGGGACAGGGGGATGGCTACACCTTC.

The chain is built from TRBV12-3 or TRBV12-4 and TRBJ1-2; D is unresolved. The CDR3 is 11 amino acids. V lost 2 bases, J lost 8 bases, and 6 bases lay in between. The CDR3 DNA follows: TGTGCCAGCAGTTTAAATGTGGGCTACACCTTC. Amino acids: CASSLNVGYTF.

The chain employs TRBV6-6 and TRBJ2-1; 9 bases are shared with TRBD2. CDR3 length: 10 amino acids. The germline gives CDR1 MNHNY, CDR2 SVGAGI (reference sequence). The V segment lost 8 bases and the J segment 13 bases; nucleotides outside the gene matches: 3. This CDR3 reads CASGLAGQFF. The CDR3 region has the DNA TGTGCCAGCGGCCTAGCGGGACAGTTCTTC.

The chain's CDR3 is CASSLSGTLYEQYF. CDR3 sequence (DNA): TGTGCCAGCAGTTTATCGGGAACTCTCTACGAGCAGTACTTC. The rearrangement joins TRBV27 to TRBJ2-7, with D unresolved. The ends were cut back, 0 bases at V and 3 bases at J, with 9 bases in the middle. The V gene's germline CDR1 is MNHEY and CDR2 SMNVEV (reference sequence). The CDR3 is made up of 14 amino acids.

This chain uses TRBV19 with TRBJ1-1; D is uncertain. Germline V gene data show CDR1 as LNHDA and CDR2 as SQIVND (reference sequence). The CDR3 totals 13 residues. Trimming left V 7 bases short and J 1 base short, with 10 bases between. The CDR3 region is CASTQRENTEAFF. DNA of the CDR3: TGTGCCAGTACACAGCGCGAGAACACTGAAGCTTTCTTT. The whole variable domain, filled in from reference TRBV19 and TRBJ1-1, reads DGGITQSPKYLFRKEGQNVTLSCEQNLNHDAMYWYRQDPGQGLRLIYYSQIVNDFQKGDIAEGYSVSREKKESFPLTVTSAQKNPTAFYLCASTQRENTEAFFGQGTRLTVV.

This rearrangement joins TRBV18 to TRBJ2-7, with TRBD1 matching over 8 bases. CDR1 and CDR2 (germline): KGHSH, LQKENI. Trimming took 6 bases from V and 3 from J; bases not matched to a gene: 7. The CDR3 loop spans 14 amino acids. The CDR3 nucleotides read TGTGCCAGCTCCACCGGGACAGGCCTCTACGAGCAGTACTTC. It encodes CASSTGTGLYEQYF.

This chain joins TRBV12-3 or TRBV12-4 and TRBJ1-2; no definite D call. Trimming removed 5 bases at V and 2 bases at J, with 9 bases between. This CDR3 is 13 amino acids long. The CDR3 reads CASSLGLNYGYTF. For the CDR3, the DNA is TGTGCCAGCAGTCTCGGACTAAACTATGGCTACACCTTC.

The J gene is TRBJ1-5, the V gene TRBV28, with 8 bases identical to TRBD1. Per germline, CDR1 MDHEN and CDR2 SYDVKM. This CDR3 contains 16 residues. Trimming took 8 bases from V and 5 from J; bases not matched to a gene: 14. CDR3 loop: CASGSGTNRGDQPQHF. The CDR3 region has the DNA TGTGCCAGCGGATCTGGGACAAACAGGGGGGATCAGCCCCAGCATTTT.

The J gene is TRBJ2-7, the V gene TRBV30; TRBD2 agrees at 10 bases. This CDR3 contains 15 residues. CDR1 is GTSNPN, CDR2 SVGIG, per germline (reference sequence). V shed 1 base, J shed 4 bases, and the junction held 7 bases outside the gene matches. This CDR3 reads CAWSDTSGIFYEQYF. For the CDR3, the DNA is TGTGCCTGGAGTGATACTAGCGGGATCTTTTACGAGCAGTACTTC.

This CDR3 is CASSSRDRLSYEQYF. CDR3 nucleotide sequence: TGTGCCAGCAGCTCCCGGGACAGACTTTCCTACGAGCAGTACTTC. The chain recombines TRBV7-2 with TRBJ2-7; the match to TRBD1 covers 7 bases. V shed 4 bases and J 1 base; nucleotides not matched to a gene: 7. The CDR3 spans 15 residues. From germline, CDR1 is SGHTA and CDR2 FQGNSA.

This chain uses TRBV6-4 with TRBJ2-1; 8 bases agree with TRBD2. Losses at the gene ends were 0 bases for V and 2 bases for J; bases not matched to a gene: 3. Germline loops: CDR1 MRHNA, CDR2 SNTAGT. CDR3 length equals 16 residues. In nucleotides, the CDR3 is TGTGCCAGCAGTGACTCGGGACTAGGACCCTACAATGAGCAGTTCTTC. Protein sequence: CASSDSGLGPYNEQFF.

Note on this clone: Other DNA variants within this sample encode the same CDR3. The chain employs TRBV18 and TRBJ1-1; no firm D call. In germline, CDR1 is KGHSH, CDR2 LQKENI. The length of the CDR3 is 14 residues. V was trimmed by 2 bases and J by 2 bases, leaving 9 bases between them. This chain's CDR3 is CASSPLDVNTEAFF. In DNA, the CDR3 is TGTGCCAGCTCACCATTGGATGTAAACACTGAAGCTTTCTTT.

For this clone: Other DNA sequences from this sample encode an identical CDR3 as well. Written as DNA, the CDR3 is TGTGCCAGCAGTTACGCTAGCGGGCTGTACAATGAGCAGTTCTTC. Amino acids: CASSYASGLYNEQFF. The rearrangement links TRBV6-2 or TRBV6-3 to TRBJ2-1, with 8 bases aligning to TRBD2. The CDR3 spans 15 residues. Germline V gives CDR1 MNHEY, CDR2 SVGEGT. With 2 bases clipped from V and 4 bases from J, the junction kept 4 bases outside the gene matches.

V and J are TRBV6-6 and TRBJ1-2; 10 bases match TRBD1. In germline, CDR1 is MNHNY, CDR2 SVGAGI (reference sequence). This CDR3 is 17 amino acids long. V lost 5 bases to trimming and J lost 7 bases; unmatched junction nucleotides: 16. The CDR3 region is CASSPRVGTGVFAGYTF. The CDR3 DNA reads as TGTGCCAGCAGTCCGCGAGTGGGGACAGGGGTATTTGCTGGCTACACCTTC.

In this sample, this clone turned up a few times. The DNA of the CDR3 is TGTGCCAGCGGCACGACAGGGGCCTACGAGCAGTACTTC. It specifies CASGTTGAYEQYF. The rearrangement uses TRBV6-5 and TRBJ2-7, with 8 bases identical to TRBD1. The CDR3 has 13 amino acids. Trimming cost V 8 bases and J 2 bases; bases outside gene matches: 5. Germline V gene sequence: CDR1 MNHEY, CDR2 SVGAGI.

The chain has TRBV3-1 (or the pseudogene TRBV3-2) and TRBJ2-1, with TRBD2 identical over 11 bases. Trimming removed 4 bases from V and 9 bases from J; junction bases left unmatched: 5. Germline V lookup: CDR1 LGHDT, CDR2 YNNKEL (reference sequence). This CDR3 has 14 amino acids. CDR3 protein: CASSPTSGSSEQFF. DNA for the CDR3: TGTGCCAGCAGCCCCACTAGCGGGAGTTCTGAGCAGTTCTTC.

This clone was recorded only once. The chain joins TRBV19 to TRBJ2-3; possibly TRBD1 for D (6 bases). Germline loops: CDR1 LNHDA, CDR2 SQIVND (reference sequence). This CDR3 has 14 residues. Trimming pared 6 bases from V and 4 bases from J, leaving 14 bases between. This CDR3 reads CASRSRGFPDTQYF. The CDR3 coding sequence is TGTGCCAGTAGGAGCAGGGGATTCCCAGATACGCAGTATTTT.

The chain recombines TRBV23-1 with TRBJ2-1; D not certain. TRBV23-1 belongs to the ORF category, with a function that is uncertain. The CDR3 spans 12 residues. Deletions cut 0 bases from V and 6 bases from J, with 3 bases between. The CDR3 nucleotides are TGCGCCAGCAGTCAATCGAGCAATGAGCAGTTCTTC. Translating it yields CASSQSSNEQFF.

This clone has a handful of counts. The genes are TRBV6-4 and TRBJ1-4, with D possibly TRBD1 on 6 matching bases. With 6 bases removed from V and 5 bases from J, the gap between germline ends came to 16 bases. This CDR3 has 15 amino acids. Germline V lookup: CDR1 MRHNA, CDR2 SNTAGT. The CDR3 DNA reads TGTGCCAGCAGCGAGGGGACAAGCGGAAATGAAAAACTGTTTTTT. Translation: CASSEGTSGNEKLFF.

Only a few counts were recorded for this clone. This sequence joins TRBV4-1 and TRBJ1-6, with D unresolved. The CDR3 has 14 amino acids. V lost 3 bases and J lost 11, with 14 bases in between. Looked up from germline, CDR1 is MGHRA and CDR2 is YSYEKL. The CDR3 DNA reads TGCGCCAGCAGCCACCACGGGGAATATCCACCCCTCCACTTT. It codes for CASSHHGEYPPLHF.

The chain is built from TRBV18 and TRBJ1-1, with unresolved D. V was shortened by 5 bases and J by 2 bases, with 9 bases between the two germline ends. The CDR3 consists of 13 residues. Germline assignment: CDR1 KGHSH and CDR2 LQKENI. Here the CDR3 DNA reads TGTGCCAGCTCATCAGACGGTAACACTGAAGCTTTCTTT. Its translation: CASSSDGNTEAFF.

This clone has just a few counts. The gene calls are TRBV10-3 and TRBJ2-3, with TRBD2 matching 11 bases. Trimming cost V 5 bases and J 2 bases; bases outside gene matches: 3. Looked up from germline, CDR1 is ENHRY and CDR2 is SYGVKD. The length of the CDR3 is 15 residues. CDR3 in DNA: TGTGCCATCAGTCCACTAGCGGGAGCCACAGATACGCAGTATTTT. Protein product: CAISPLAGATDTQYF.